This entry lists 4 T cell receptor beta chains sequenced from one sample in a study of blood T cells in healthy people across ages. Using a J-beta primer mix together with a sample-barcoded 5' primer, a second PCR was run for roughly 6 to 11 cycles. Using its own MiXCR run on the 5' RACE reads, TCRdb lists one record per CDR3 protein. The sample contains 850,000 to 1,000,000 distinct CDR3 sequences, 45% to 60% of which appear only once. The specimen sequenced was blood. The receptors shown here come from a woman in her sixties or seventies in good health.

J is TRBJ2-3 and V is TRBV27, with no clear D. Germline CDR1 reads MNHEY; CDR2 reads SMNVEV (reference sequence). V lost 6 bases and J lost 2, with 15 bases in between. The CDR3 length is 15 residues. The CDR3 loop is CASSPHSPFTDTQYF. CDR3 nucleotides: TGTGCCAGCAGCCCCCATAGTCCCTTCACAGATACGCAGTATTTT.

Remarks on this clonotype: Since a much larger clone is just one base distant, this may be a read error. V gene TRBV29-1 combines with J gene TRBJ2-3, with D possibly called TRBD1 or TRBD2 (5 bases each). The V gene's germline CDR1 is SQVTM and CDR2 ANQGSEA. There are 12 residues in the CDR3. The CDR3 region has the DNA TGCAGCGTTGGGGGACGCACAGATACGCGGTATTTT. Its protein is CSVGGRTDTRYF.

The rearrangement joins TRBV25-1 to TRBJ2-6, with D perhaps TRBD1 (6 bases). The CDR3 runs to 16 residues. V was shortened by 3 bases and J by 0 bases, with 9 bases between the two germline ends. Germline loops: CDR1 MGHDK, CDR2 SYGVNS. DNA for the CDR3: TGTGCCAGCAGTGACGTAGGGGGCTCTGGGGCCAACGTCCTGACTTTC. This encodes CASSDVGGSGANVLTF.

The V call is TRBV15, the J call TRBJ1-6; TRBD1 aligns across 7 bases. Looked up from germline, CDR1 is LNHNV and CDR2 is YYDKDF (reference sequence). CDR3 length: 15 amino acids. Trimming cost V 0 bases and J 7 bases; bases outside gene matches: 3. The CDR3 sequence: CATSRDGDRNSPLHF. DNA for the CDR3: TGTGCCACCAGCAGAGACGGGGACAGAAATTCACCCCTCCACTTT. Filled out from reference TRBV15 and TRBJ1-6, the complete variable domain reads DAMVIQNPRYQVTQFGKPVTLSCSQTLNHNVMYWYQQKSSQAPKLLFHYYDKDFNNEADTPDNFQSRRPNTSFCFLDIRSPGLGDTAMYLCATSRDGDRNSPLHFGNGTRLTVT.